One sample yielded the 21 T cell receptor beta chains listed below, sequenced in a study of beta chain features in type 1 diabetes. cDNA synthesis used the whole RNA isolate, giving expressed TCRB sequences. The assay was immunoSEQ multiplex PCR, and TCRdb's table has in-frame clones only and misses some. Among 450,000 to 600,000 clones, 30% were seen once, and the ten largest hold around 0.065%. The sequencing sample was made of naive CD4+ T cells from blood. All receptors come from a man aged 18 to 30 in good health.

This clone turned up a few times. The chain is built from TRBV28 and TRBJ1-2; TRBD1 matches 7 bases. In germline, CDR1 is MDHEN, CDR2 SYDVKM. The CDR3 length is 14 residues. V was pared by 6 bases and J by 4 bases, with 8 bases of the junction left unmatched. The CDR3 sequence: CASRGTARGYGYTF. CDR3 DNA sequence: TGTGCCAGCAGAGGGACAGCCCGCGGCTATGGCTACACCTTC.

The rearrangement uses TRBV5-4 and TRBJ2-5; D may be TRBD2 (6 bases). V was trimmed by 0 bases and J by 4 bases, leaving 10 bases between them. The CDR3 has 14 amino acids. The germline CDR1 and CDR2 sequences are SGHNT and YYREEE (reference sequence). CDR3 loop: CASSLEVGGETQYF. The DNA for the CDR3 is TGTGCCAGCAGCTTGGAAGTGGGAGGAGAGACCCAGTACTTC.

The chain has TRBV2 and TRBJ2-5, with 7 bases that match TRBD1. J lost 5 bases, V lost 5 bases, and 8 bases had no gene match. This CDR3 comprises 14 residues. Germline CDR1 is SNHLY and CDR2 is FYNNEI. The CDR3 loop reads CASSLDRRAETQYF. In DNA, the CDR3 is TGTGCCAGCAGTCTGGACAGGCGAGCCGAGACCCAGTACTTC.

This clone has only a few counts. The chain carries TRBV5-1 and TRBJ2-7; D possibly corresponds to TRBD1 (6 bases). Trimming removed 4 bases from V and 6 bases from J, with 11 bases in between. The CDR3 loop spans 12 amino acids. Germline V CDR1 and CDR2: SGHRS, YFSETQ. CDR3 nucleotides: TGCGCCAGCAGCGAGACAGGCGTCGAGCAGTACTTC. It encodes CASSETGVEQYF. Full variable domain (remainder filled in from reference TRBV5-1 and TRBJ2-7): KAGVTQTPRYLIKTRGQQVTLSCSPISGHRSVSWYQQTPGQGLQFLFEYFSETQRNKGNFPGRFSGRQFSNSRSEMNVSTLELGDSALYLCASSETGVEQYFGPGTRLTVT.

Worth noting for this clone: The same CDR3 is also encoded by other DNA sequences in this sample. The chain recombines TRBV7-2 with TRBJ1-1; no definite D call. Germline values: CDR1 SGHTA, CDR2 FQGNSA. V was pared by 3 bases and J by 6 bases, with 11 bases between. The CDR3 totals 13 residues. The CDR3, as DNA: TGTGCCAGCAGCTTGGCGGGTGGGGCTGAAGCTTTCTTT. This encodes CASSLAGGAEAFF.

CDR3 sequence reads: CASSPRGLQETQYF. The CDR3 nucleotides read TGTGCCAGCAGCCCCCGGGGGCTCCAAGAGACCCAGTACTTC. The V and J genes are TRBV7-9 and TRBJ2-5; either TRBD1 or TRBD2 may supply D (6 bases each). The CDR3 is 14 amino acids. CDR1 is SEHNR and CDR2 is FQNEAQ in the germline V gene (reference sequence). V was clipped by 5 bases and J by 1 base, with 11 bases between them.

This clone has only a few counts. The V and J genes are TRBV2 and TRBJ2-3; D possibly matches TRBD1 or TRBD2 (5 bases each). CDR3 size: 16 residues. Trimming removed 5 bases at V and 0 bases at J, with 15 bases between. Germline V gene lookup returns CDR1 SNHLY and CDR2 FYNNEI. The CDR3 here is CASSRRGRGSTDTQYF. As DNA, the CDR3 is TGTGCCAGCAGTCGAAGGGGCCGGGGTAGCACAGATACGCAGTATTTT.

The DNA of the CDR3 is TGCGCCAGCAGCCAAGATCGGTGGAGCGGGAGATCCTACAATGAGCAGTTCTTC. As protein: CASSQDRWSGRSYNEQFF. This chain uses TRBV4-1 with TRBJ2-1; 8 bases align to TRBD2. Germline loops: CDR1 MGHRA, CDR2 YSYEKL. Germline trimming cut 0 bases from V and 1 base from J; bases unmatched to any gene: 8. The CDR3 is 18 amino acids.

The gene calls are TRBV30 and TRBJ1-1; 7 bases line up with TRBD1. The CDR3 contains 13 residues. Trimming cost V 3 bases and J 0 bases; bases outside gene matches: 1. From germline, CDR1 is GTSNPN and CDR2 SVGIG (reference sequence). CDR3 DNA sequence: TGTGCCTGGAGCAGGGGGGTGAACACTGAAGCTTTCTTT. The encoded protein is CAWSRGVNTEAFF.

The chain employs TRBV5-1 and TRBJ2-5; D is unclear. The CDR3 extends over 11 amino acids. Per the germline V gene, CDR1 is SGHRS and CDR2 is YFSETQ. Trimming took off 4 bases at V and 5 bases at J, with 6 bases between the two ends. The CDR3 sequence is CASSEWETQYF. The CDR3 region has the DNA TGCGCCAGCAGCGAGTGGGAGACCCAGTACTTC.

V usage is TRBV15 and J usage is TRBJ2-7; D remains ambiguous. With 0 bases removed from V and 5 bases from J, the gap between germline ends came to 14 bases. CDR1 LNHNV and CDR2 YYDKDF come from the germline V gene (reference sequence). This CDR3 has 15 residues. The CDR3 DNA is TGTGCCACCAGCAGAGATCGTAGGGAAATGGACGAGCAGTACTTC. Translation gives CATSRDRREMDEQYF.

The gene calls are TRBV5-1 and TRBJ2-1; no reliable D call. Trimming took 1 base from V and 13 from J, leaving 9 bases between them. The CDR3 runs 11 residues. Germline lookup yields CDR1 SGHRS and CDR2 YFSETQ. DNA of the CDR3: TGCGCCAGCAGCTTGTTCGAGGAACAGTTCTTC. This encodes CASSLFEEQFF.

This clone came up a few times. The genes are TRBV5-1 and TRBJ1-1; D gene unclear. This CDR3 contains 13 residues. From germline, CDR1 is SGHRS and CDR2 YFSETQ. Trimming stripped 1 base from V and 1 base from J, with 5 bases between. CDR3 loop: CASSLHGNTEAFF. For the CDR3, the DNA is TGCGCCAGCAGCTTGCACGGGAACACTGAAGCTTTCTTT.

Here the CDR3 DNA reads TGTGCCAGCAGCCTTCTGGAGGGCAGGGGCCCAGATACGCAGTATTTT. Encoded protein: CASSLLEGRGPDTQYF. The chain links TRBV9 to TRBJ2-3; D may match TRBD1 or TRBD2 (6 bases each). With 4 bases removed from V and 4 bases from J, the gap between germline ends came to 19 bases. The CDR3 consists of 16 residues. The germline gives CDR1 SGDLS, CDR2 YYNGEE.

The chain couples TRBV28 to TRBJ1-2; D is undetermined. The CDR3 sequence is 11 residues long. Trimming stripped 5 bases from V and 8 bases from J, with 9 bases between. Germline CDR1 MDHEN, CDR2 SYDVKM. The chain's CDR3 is CASSKTRGYTF. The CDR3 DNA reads TGTGCCAGCAGTAAGACAAGGGGCTACACCTTC.

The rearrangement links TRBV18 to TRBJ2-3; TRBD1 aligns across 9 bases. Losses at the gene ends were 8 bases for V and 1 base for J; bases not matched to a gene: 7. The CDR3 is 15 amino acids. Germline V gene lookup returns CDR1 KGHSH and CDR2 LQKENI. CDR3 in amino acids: CASPLRDRGTDTQYF. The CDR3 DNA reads TGTGCCAGCCCTCTCAGGGACAGGGGCACAGATACGCAGTATTTT.

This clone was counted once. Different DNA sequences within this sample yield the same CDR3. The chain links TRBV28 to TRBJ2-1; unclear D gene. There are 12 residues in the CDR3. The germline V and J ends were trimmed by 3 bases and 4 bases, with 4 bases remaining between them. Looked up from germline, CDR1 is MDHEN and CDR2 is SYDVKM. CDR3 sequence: CASSFPYNEQFF. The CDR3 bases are TGTGCCAGCAGTTTCCCATACAATGAGCAGTTCTTC.

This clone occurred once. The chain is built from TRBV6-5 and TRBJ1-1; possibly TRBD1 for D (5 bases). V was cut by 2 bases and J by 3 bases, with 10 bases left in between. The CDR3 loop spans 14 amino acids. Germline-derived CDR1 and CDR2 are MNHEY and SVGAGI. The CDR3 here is CASSYDRRYTEAFF. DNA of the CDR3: TGTGCCAGCAGTTACGACAGAAGGTACACTGAAGCTTTCTTT.

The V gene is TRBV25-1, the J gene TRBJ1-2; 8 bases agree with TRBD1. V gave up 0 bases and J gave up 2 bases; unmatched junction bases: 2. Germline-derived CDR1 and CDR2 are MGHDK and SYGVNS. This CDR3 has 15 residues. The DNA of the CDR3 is TGTGCCAGCAGTGAATATAGGACAGGGAACTATGGCTACACCTTC. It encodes CASSEYRTGNYGYTF.

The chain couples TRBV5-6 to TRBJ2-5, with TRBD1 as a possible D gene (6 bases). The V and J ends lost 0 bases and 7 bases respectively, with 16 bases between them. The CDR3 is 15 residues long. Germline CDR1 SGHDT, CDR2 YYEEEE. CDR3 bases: TGTGCCAGCAGCTTGGTAGTTGCTAAAGGGGGGACCCAGTACTTC. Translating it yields CASSLVVAKGGTQYF.

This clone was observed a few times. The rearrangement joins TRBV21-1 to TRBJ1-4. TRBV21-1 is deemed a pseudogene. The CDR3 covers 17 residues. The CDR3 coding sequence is TGTGCCAGCAGCAAAGCGAGGGCATACTCAACTAATGAAAAACTGTTTTTT. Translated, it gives CASSKARAYSTNEKLFF.